This T cell receptor beta chain emerged from a study of CD4+ T cells in melanoma. Notes on the study in general: CD8+ T cell, macrophage and B cell function reportedly correlated with neoantigen-specific CD4+ T cells. Neoantigen-specific CD4+ T cells in melanoma reportedly had diverse differentiation states.

In germline, CDR1 is WNHNN, CDR2 SYGVQD (reference sequence). The length of the CDR3 is 14 residues. Trimming took 3 bases from V and 3 from J; bases not matched to a gene: 5. On this clone: The antigen is unknown.

Assay used: immunoSEQ multiplex PCR; TCRdb lists only in-frame clones, some missing. Here the sample spans about 9,900 clones, approximately 69% being singletons. The clonotype was recovered from a human donor with melanoma. The chain carries TRBV10-1 and TRBJ2-7, with 7 bases fitting TRBD1. Sequencing was done on a sample of peripheral blood. CDR3 in amino acids: CASSETGQLYEQYF. The CDR3 bases are TGCGCCAGCAGTGAAACGGGACAGCTCTACGAGCAGTACTTC.